The clone carrying this TCR beta chain was seen only a few times. Its antigen remains unknown. There are 14 residues in the CDR3. The germline V gene has CDR1 MDHEN and CDR2 SYDVKM. Trimming stripped 5 bases from V and 0 bases from J, with 10 bases between. From blood CD8+ and CD4+ T cells, TCR beta sequences were generated. FACS enriched CD8+ TEMRA cells, while bulk CD8+ and CD4+ were negatively isolated. RNA amounts of roughly 0.5 to 1 ug underwent reverse transcription with random hexamers. immunoSEQ multiplex PCR amplified TCR beta CDR3 across 54 Vbeta, 13 Jbeta. MiXCR, run by TCRdb on the immunoSEQ multiplex PCR reads, gives a single entry per CDR3 protein. The repertoire holds some 96,000 distinct CDR3 sequences, with about 95% as singletons. These data originate in a study of CD8 T cells in Susac syndrome. Whole-study findings and limits: Among people with Susac, CD8+ clonal expansion was greatest in TEMRA cells and active patients.

Sequencing was done on a sample of CD8+ T cells from PBMCs. This TCR derives from a human donor with Susac syndrome. The rearrangement joins TRBV28 to TRBJ1-1; D ambiguous. The CDR3 here is CASSPRRVNTEAFF. Here the CDR3 DNA reads TGTGCCAGCAGTCCCCGTAGGGTGAACACTGAAGCTTTCTTT.